This entry concerns a single TCR beta chain. Its cognate antigen has yet to be identified. There are no base qualities to consult, and no much larger clone falls within one base. The source of the sample is a study of blood T cell repertoires in COVID-19 (dated by TCRdb to 2018 to 2020). Looking at the study overall: Samples covering the acute and convalescent phases of COVID-19 were provided by collaborators in the United States, Italy and Spain. The samples were drawn from two sources: the first 160 participants of the ongoing ImmuneRACE study, and 950 to 1,500 subjects contributed by 6 global collaborators. Deeply sampled blood TCRbeta repertoires from subjects exposed to, actively infected with, or recovered from COVID-19 were included in the dataset. The repertoires were released in a freely available public database meant as a resource for research on the immune response to SARS-CoV-2. Nearly every sample came with metadata listing a de-identified subject ID, COVID-19 status, age in years and sex. Where HLA class I and class II types were available, the types were taken from metadata supplied by the sample provider, not from assay-based typing. The prospective study material was composed of cDNA or gDNA derived from T cells, B-cell-depleted T cells, or PBMCs. The paper's findings and limits, for the study overall: The quantity of clinical and demographic metadata differed by source and by participant and was supplied without curation.

Via the germline V gene (reference sequence), CDR1 is GTSNPN and CDR2 SVGIG. Trimming removed 5 bases from V and 7 bases from J, leaving 14 bases between the germline ends. The CDR3 measures 13 amino acids from cysteine to phenylalanine. Kept here is only the CDR3 DNA, which spans 39 bases and is read in frame from base 1. Participants in the prospective study were aged about 18 to 95 years, lived in about two dozen United States geographic areas, and enrolled through a virtual design. In the prospective study, participants were assigned to cohorts based on the clinical history participants reported in a screening survey and a study questionnaire. For ImmuneRACE Cohort 3, a participant was defined as recovered based on two consecutive negative NP/OP PCR tests, clearance by a healthcare professional, or resolution of symptoms. In the prospective study, mobile phlebotomists collected whole blood, serum and a nasopharyngeal or oropharyngeal swab from each participant. Participants in the prospective study had the option to provide additional blood draws and questionnaires over a roughly two-month period. Before DNA extraction, blood samples from the prospective study were shipped at room temperature or frozen.

The immunoSEQ Assay, a bias-controlled multiplex PCR, was used to amplify TCRbeta CDR3 regions from genomic DNA. Under the source paper's analysis protocol: Nucleated cell counts per sample were estimated from amplification of reference gene primers within the assay. Sequence reads were collapsed and filtered to measure the absolute abundance of every unique TCRbeta CDR3 rearrangement. For each sample, productive Simpson clonality was calculated as the square root of Simpson's diversity index across productive rearrangements. TCRdb retrieved this table from immuneACCESS and kept in-frame rearrangements only. Not all clones are present; in checked studies, unresolved V genes account for under half, and no reason is known for the remainder. Clone size and V and J calls were adopted from that table, with D and trimming inferred from the DNA. In all, the sample holds approximately 200,000 clones, and 80% to 90% of those were seen once. Roughly 1.2% of the sample goes to the ten largest clones.

Sequencing was performed on PBMCs or T cells enriched from blood (not recorded which). The TCR was taken from a man aged 25 to 40 who had recovered from COVID-19. Recombination linked TRBV30 to TRBJ1-4; the D gene cannot be named for sure. The CDR3 corresponds to CAWGYVGGEKLFF. The DNA sequence is as follows: TGTGCCTGGGGTTACGTAGGAGGTGAAAAACTGTTTTTT. Extended through the reference TRBV30 and TRBJ1-4 proteins, this CDR3 yields the full variable domain: SQTIHQWPATLVQPVGSPLSLECTVEGTSNPNLYWYRQAAGRGLQLLFYSVGIGQISSEVPQNLSASRPQDRQFILSSKKLLLSDSGFYLCAWGYVGGEKLFFGSGTQLSVL.